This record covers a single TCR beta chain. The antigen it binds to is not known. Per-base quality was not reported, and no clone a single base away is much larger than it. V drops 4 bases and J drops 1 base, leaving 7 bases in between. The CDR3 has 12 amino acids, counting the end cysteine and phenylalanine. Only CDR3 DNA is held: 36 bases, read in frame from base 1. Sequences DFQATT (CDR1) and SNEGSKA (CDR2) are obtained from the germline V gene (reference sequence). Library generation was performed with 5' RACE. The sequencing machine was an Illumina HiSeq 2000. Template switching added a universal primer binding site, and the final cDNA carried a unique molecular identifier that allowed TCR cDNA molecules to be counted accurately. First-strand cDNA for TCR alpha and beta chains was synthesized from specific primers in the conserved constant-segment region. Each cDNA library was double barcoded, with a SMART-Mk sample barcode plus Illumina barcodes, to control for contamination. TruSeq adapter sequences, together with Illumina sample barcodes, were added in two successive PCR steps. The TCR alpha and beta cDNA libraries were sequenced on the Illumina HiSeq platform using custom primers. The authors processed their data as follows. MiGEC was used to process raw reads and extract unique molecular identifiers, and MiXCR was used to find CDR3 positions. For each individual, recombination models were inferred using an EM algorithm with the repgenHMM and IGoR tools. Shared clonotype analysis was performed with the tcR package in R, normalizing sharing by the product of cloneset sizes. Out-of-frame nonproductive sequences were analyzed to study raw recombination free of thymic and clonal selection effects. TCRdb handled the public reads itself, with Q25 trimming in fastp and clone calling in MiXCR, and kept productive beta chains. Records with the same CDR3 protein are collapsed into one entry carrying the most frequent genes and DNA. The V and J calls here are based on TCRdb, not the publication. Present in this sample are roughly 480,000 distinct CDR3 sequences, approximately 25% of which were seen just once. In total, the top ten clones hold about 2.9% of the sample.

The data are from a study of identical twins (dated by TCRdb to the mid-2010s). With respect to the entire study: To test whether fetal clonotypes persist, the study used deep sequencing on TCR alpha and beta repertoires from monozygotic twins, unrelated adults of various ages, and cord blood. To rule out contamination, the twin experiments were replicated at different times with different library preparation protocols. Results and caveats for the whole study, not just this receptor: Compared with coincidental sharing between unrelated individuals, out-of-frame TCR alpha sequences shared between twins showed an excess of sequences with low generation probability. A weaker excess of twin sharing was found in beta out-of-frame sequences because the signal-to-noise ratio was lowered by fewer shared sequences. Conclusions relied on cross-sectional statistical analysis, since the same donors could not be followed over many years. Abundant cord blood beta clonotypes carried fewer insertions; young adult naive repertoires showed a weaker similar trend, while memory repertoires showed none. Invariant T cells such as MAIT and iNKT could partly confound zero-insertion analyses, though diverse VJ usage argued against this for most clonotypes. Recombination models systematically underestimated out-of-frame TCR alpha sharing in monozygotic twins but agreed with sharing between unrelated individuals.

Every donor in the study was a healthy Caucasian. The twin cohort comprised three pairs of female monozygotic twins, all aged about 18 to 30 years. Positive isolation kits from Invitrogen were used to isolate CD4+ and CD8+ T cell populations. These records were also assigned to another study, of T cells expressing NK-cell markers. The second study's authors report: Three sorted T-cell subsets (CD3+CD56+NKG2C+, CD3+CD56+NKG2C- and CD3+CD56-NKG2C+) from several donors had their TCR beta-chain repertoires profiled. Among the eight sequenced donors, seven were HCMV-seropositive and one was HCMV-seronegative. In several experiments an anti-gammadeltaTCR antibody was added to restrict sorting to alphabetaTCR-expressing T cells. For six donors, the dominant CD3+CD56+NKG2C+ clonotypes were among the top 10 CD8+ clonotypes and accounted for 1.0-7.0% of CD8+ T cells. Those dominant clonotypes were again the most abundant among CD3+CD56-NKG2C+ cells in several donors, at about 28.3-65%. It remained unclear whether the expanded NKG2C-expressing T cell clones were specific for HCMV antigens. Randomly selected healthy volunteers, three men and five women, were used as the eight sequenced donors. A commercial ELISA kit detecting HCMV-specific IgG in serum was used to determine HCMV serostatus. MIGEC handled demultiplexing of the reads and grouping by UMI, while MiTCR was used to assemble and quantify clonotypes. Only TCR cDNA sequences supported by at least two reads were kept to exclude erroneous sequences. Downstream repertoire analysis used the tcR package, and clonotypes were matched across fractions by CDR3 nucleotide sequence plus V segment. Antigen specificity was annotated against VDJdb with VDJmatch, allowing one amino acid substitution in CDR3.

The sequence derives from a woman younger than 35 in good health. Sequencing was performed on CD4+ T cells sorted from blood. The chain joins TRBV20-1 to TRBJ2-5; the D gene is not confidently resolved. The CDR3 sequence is CSAIWIQETQYF. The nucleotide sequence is TGCAGTGCTATCTGGATCCAAGAGACCCAGTACTTC.